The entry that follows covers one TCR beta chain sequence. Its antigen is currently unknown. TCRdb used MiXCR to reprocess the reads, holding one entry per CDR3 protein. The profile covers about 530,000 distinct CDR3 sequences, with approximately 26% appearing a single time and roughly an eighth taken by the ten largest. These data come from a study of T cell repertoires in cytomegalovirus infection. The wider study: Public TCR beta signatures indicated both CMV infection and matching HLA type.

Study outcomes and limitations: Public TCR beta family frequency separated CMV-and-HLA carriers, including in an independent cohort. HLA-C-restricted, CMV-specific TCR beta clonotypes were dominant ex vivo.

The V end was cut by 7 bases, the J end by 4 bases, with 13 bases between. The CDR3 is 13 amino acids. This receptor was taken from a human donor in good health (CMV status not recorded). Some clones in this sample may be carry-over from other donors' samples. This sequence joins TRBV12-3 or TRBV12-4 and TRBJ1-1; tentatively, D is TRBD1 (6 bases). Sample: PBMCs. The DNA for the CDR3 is TGTGCCAGCACCCAGGGGTTGGGCACTGAAGCTTTCTTT. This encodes CASTQGLGTEAFF.